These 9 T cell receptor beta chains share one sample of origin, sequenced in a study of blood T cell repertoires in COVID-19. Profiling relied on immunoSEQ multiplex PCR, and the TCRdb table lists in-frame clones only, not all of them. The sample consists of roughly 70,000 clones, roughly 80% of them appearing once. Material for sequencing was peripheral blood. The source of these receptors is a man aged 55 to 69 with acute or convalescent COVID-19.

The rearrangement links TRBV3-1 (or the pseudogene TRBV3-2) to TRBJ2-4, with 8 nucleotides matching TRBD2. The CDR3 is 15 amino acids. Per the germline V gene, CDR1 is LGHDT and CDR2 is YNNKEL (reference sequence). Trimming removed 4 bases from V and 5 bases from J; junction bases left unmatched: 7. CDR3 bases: TGTGCCAGCAGCCTCGGCAGCGGGGGCCAAAACATTCAGTACTTC. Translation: CASSLGSGGQNIQYF.

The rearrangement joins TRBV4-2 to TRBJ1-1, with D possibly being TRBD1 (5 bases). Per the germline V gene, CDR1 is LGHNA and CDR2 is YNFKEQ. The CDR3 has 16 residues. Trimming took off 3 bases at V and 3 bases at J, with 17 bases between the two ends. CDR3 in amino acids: CASSHYSQAGDTEAFF. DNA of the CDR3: TGTGCCAGCAGCCACTACAGTCAGGCGGGGGACACTGAAGCTTTCTTT.

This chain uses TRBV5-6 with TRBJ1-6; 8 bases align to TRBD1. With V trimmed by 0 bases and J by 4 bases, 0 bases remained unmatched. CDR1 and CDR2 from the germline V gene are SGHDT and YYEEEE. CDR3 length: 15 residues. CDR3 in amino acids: CASSLGQGYNSPLHF. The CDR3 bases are TGTGCCAGCAGCTTGGGACAGGGGTATAATTCACCCCTCCACTTT.

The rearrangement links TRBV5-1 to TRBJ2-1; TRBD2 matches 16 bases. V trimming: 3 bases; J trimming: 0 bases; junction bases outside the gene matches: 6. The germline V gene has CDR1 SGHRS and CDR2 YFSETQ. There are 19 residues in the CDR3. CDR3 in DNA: TGCGCCAGCAGCTCCCAGGGACTAGCGGGAGGGCTCTCCTACAATGAGCAGTTCTTC. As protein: CASSSQGLAGGLSYNEQFF.

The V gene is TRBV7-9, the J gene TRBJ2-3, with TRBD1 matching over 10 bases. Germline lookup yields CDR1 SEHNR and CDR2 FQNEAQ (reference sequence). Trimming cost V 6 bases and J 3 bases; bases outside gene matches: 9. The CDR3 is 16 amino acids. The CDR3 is CASRPRGDRGTDTQYF. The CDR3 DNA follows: TGTGCCAGCAGGCCCAGGGGGGACAGGGGTACAGATACGCAGTATTTT.

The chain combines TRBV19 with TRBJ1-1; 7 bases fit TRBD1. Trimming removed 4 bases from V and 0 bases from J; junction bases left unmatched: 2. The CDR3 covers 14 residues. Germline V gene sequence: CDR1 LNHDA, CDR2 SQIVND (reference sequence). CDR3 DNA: TGTGCCAGTAGTAGACAGGGTTTGAACACTGAAGCTTTCTTT. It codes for CASSRQGLNTEAFF.

CDR3 DNA sequence: TGCAGCGTTGGACAGGGGAAGGGAAACATTCAGTACTTC. It yields the protein CSVGQGKGNIQYF. This chain uses TRBV29-1 with TRBJ2-4, with TRBD1 identical over 8 bases. The CDR3 has 13 amino acids. With 4 bases clipped from V and 6 bases from J, the junction kept 5 bases outside the gene matches. Germline V gives CDR1 SQVTM, CDR2 ANQGSEA.

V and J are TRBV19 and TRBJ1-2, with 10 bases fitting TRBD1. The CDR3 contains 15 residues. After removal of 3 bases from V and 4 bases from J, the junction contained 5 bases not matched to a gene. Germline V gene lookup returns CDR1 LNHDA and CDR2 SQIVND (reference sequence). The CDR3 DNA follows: TGTGCCAGTAGTATCGGGACAGGGGATAGCTATGGCTACACCTTC. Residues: CASSIGTGDSYGYTF.

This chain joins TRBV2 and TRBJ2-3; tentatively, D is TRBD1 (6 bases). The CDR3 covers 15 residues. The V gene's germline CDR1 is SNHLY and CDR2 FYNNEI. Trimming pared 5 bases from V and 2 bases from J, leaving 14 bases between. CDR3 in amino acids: CASSRTVLYTDTQYF. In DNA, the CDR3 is TGTGCCAGCAGTAGGACAGTCCTATACACAGATACGCAGTATTTT.